The 25 T cell receptor beta chains given below trace back to one sample, sequenced in a study of response to subunit inactivated influenza vaccine. TCRdb re-called the RT-PCR reads through MiXCR, storing one row per CDR3 protein. The top ten clones hold approximately 14% of a sample with about 480,000 distinct CDR3 sequences, around 13% of them seen once. The material was PBMCs from blood, obtained 40 to 50 days after vaccination. All receptors derive from a man aged 45-65 years who received an inactivated influenza vaccine.

Points on this clonotype: The junction differs from germline at one of its ends, possibly a read error. The rearrangement uses TRBV29-1 and TRBJ2-3; TRBD1 matches at 8 bases. This CDR3 is built from 17 residues. The germline V gene encodes CDR1 SQVTM and CDR2 ANQGSEA. The CDR3 DNA sequence: TGCTGCGTTGCGGGACAGGCGTATGCTGGCGGCACAGATACGCAGTATTTT. Translating it yields CCVAGQAYAGGTDTQYF.

This clonotype came up many times. This chain uses TRBV5-5 with TRBJ2-7; possible D gene TRBD2, 5 bases. The germline V gene has CDR1 SGHKS and CDR2 YYEKEE (reference sequence). V gave up 2 bases and J gave up 2 bases, with 8 bases separating them. CDR3 length equals 13 residues. CDR3 in amino acids: CASSLATTYEQYF. As DNA, the CDR3 is TGTGCCAGCAGCTTAGCGACTACCTACGAGCAGTACTTC.

The genes are TRBV29-1 and TRBJ1-2; D may be TRBD1 (6 bases). Germline V gene data show CDR1 as SQVTM and CDR2 as ANQGSEA. Trimming took off 6 bases at V and 4 bases at J, with 21 bases between the two ends. CDR3 size: 15 residues. CDR3 loop: CSVEGIEDRTYGYTF. The CDR3 DNA follows: TGCAGCGTGGAGGGGATTGAGGACAGAACCTATGGCTACACCTTC. Complete variable domain (other parts from reference TRBV29-1 and TRBJ1-2): SAVISQKPSRDICQRGTSLTIQCQVDSQVTMMFWYRQQPGQSLTLIATANQGSEATYESGFVIDKFPISRPNLTFSTLTVSNMSPEDSSIYLCSVEGIEDRTYGYTFGSGTRLTVV.

The chain couples TRBV10-2 to TRBJ2-5, with TRBD2 matching 9 bases. V was pared by 2 bases and J by 0 bases, with 4 bases of the junction left unmatched. Germline V gives CDR1 WSHSY, CDR2 SAAADI. This CDR3 contains 16 residues. The CDR3 here is CASSEGTSPYQETQYF. For the CDR3, the DNA is TGCGCCAGCAGTGAGGGGACTAGCCCGTACCAAGAGACCCAGTACTTC.

Ten or more counts support this clonotype. CDR3 sequence: CAISGGGLNSPLHF. The DNA for the CDR3 is TGTGCCATCAGTGGGGGGGGGCTAAATTCACCCCTCCACTTT. The chain is built from TRBV10-3 and TRBJ1-6; the D gene is possibly TRBD1 (6 bases). Trimming removed 4 bases at V and 7 bases at J, with 11 bases between. The CDR3 covers 14 residues. CDR1 is ENHRY and CDR2 is SYGVKD in the germline V gene.

This clonotype was counted only a few times. The chain joins TRBV28 to TRBJ1-2; 10 positions agree with TRBD1. The CDR3 covers 13 residues. Germline-derived CDR1 and CDR2 are MDHEN and SYDVKM. V lost 7 bases, J lost 8 bases, and 7 bases stayed unmatched. This chain's CDR3 is CASTRQGAQGYTF. The DNA of the CDR3 is TGTGCCAGCACCAGACAGGGGGCCCAGGGCTACACCTTC.

The sample holds many counts of this clonotype. This rearrangement joins TRBV12-3 or TRBV12-4 to TRBJ2-7; 16 positions match TRBD2. V dropped 7 bases and J dropped 3; count of bases not matched to a gene: 3. The CDR3 spans 15 residues. Here the CDR3 DNA reads TGTGCCAGCACCGGGACTAGCGGGGGGGACTACGAGCAGTACTTC. This codes for CASTGTSGGDYEQYF.

The chain has TRBV4-2 and TRBJ2-3; 9 bases agree with TRBD2. CDR3 length: 15 amino acids. Trimming took 1 base from V and 4 from J; bases not matched to a gene: 3. CDR1 is LGHNA and CDR2 is YNFKEQ in the germline V gene. Written as DNA, the CDR3 is TGTGCCAGCAGCCAAGTAGCGGGAGAAGCAGATACGCAGTATTTT. Translated: CASSQVAGEADTQYF.

CDR3 bases: TGTGCCAGCGCCCGCCTTGGGGGATACGGCTATGGCTACACCTTC. Residues: CASARLGGYGYGYTF. The rearrangement uses TRBV6-2 or TRBV6-3 and TRBJ1-2; TRBD1 might be the D (5 bases). The CDR3 loop spans 15 amino acids. The germline V gene has CDR1 MNHEY and CDR2 SVGEGT. The V end was cut by 8 bases, the J end by 4 bases, with 20 bases between.

This clonotype was seen a few times. The chain is built from TRBV24-1 and TRBJ2-1; 15 nucleotides align to TRBD2. Germline values: CDR1 KGHDR, CDR2 SFDVKD. With 0 bases clipped from V and 10 bases from J, the junction kept 0 bases outside the gene matches. The CDR3 runs to 15 residues. This CDR3 is CATSDLGLAGGEQFF. DNA for the CDR3: TGTGCCACCAGTGATTTGGGACTAGCGGGGGGGGAGCAGTTCTTC.

At least ten counts were recorded for this clonotype. The gene calls are TRBV7-2 and TRBJ2-7, with D uncertain. V was clipped by 5 bases and J by 2 bases, with 13 bases between them. The CDR3 covers 14 residues. CDR1 is SGHTA, CDR2 FQGNSA, per germline. The CDR3 spells CASSPQLLPYEQYF. CDR3 nucleotide sequence: TGTGCCAGCAGCCCCCAGCTCTTACCCTACGAGCAGTACTTC.

This clonotype occurred a few times. This chain links TRBV29-1 with TRBJ2-1; 9 positions agree with TRBD1. V trimming: 3 bases; J trimming: 3 bases; junction bases outside the gene matches: 6. The CDR3 extends over 15 amino acids. Germline CDR1 is SQVTM and CDR2 is ANQGSEA. This CDR3 is CSVEGTGRNYNEQFF. The CDR3 nucleotides read TGCAGCGTTGAGGGGACAGGGAGAAACTACAATGAGCAGTTCTTC.

The chain is built from TRBV28 and TRBJ1-5; D is perhaps TRBD1 (6 bases). This CDR3 has 15 amino acids. CDR1 and CDR2 from the germline V gene are MDHEN and SYDVKM. Trimming cost V 7 bases and J 1 base, with 14 bases left between them. The DNA of the CDR3 is TGTGCCAGCACCCCCTTAGGGGGAAGCAATCAGCCCCAGCATTTT. Translation: CASTPLGGSNQPQHF. Supplemented by reference TRBV28 and TRBJ1-5, the full variable domain reads DVKVTQSSRYLVKRTGEKVFLECVQDMDHENMFWYRQDPGLGLRLIYFSYDVKMKEKGDIPEGYSVSREKKERFSLILESASTNQTSMYLCASTPLGGSNQPQHFGDGTRLSIL.

DNA for the CDR3: TGTGCCAGCAGTACCTCAGGATGGGGGGCTGTAGATACGCAGTATTTT. This gives the protein CASSTSGWGAVDTQYF. V and J are TRBV5-4 and TRBJ2-3; D assignment may be TRBD1 or TRBD2 (6 bases each). V was pared by 5 bases and J by 5 bases, with 21 bases between. The CDR3 covers 16 residues. From germline, CDR1 is SGHNT and CDR2 YYREEE (reference sequence).

This clonotype was picked up a small number of times. The chain recombines TRBV10-3 with TRBJ2-1, with 7 bases lining up with TRBD2. Trimming at V came to 4 bases and at J to 7 bases, leaving 7 bases not matched to a gene. The CDR3 extends over 14 amino acids. Germline V gene data show CDR1 as ENHRY and CDR2 as SYGVKD. CDR3 sequence reads: CAISALAEGNEQFF. The DNA for the CDR3 is TGTGCCATCAGTGCCCTAGCGGAGGGGAATGAGCAGTTCTTC.

The sample holds a few counts of this clonotype. The chain links TRBV7-2 to TRBJ2-3; D is ambiguous. Looked up from germline, CDR1 is SGHTA and CDR2 is FQGNSA. V was trimmed by 5 bases and J by 7 bases, leaving 10 bases between them. This CDR3 is built from 12 residues. The CDR3: CASSPQTYTQYF. CDR3 nucleotides: TGTGCCAGCAGCCCCCAAACCTATACGCAGTATTTT. Based on the CDR3 plus reference TRBV7-2 and TRBJ2-3, the full variable domain is GAGVSQSPSNKVTEKGKDVELRCDPISGHTALYWYRQSLGQGLEFLIYFQGNSAPDKSGLPSDRFSAERTGGSVSTLTIQRTQQEDSAVYLCASSPQTYTQYFGPGTRLTVL.

V is TRBV20-1 and J is TRBJ2-7, with D unclear. CDR1 is DFQATT and CDR2 is SNEGSKA in the germline V gene (reference sequence). V lost 5 bases to trimming and J lost 0 bases, with 14 bases between them. This CDR3 has 14 residues. The CDR3 protein is CSAQGSPSSYEQYF. In DNA form, the CDR3 reads TGCAGTGCTCAAGGGTCCCCGAGCTCCTACGAGCAGTACTTC.

This clonotype was seen more than once but under ten times. V usage is TRBV7-9 and J usage is TRBJ2-1; a possible D gene is TRBD2 (6 bases). The CDR3 has 15 residues. Trimming pared 5 bases from V and 1 base from J, leaving 12 bases between. Germline V gene lookup returns CDR1 SEHNR and CDR2 FQNEAQ (reference sequence). This CDR3 reads CASSGGGRSYNEQFF. The CDR3 coding sequence is TGTGCCAGCAGCGGCGGAGGGCGGTCCTACAATGAGCAGTTCTTC.

Many counts were recorded for this clonotype. This chain links TRBV13 with TRBJ2-7, with TRBD2 matching 12 bases. The germline gives CDR1 PRHDT, CDR2 FYEKMQ (reference sequence). With V trimmed by 5 bases and J by 10 bases, 6 bases remained unmatched. This CDR3 has 13 residues. The DNA of the CDR3 is TGTGCCAGCAGCGTAATGGGACTAGCGGGCCAGTACTTC. Translation: CASSVMGLAGQYF.

This clonotype was seen only once. Written as DNA, the CDR3 is TGTGCCATCAGTGAGTCCCCTACAGGGTCCTACGAGCAGTACTTC. It translates to CAISESPTGSYEQYF. This chain uses TRBV10-3 with TRBJ2-7; D is possibly TRBD1 (6 bases). The length of the CDR3 is 15 residues. Germline CDR1 and CDR2: ENHRY and SYGVKD. V lost 0 bases to trimming and J lost 1 base, with 10 bases between them.

This chain connects TRBV4-3 to TRBJ2-5; 7 bases map to TRBD1. From germline, CDR1 is LGHNA and CDR2 YSLEER. Trimming cost V 1 base and J 4 bases; bases outside gene matches: 9. The CDR3 is 16 amino acids. The CDR3 reads CASSQADRAPGETQYF. The CDR3 DNA reads TGCGCCAGCAGCCAAGCCGACAGGGCCCCTGGAGAGACCCAGTACTTC.

The table lists this clonotype with many counts. This chain links TRBV12-3 or TRBV12-4 with TRBJ2-1, with unresolved D. V gave up 3 bases and J gave up 4 bases, with 7 bases separating them. The CDR3 extends over 13 amino acids. As DNA, the CDR3 is TGTGCCAGCAGTTTCGGAATTTACAATGAGCAGTTCTTC. Encoded protein: CASSFGIYNEQFF.

The sample holds a few counts of this clonotype. Here the CDR3 DNA reads TGTGCCAGCAGGATAGCGGGGGGGAGTTACGAGCAGTACTTC. Translated, it gives CASRIAGGSYEQYF. The gene calls are TRBV12-3 or TRBV12-4 and TRBJ2-7, with 11 bases that match TRBD2. After removal of 6 bases from V and 4 bases from J, the junction contained 5 bases not matched to a gene. CDR3 length equals 14 residues.

The chain joins TRBV29-1 to TRBJ1-1; D gene unclear. This CDR3 is built from 11 residues. V lost 7 bases, J lost 5 bases, and 11 bases lay in between. Germline V gene sequence: CDR1 SQVTM, CDR2 ANQGSEA. CDR3 coding DNA: TGCAGCGAACGGCGGGAAACTGAAGCTTTCTTT. Translated, it gives CSERRETEAFF.

Regarding this clonotype: A read error may explain this, as a much larger clone is one base away. The chain links TRBV12-3 or TRBV12-4 to TRBJ2-3, with TRBD2 matching 9 bases. V shed 6 bases, J shed 6 bases, and the junction held 16 bases outside the gene matches. There are 17 residues in the CDR3. In DNA form, the CDR3 reads TGTGCCAGCAGCCGCGGGGTGGCGGGAGGGTCCCGCGATACGCAGTATTTT. It encodes CASSRGVAGGSRDTQYF.